The T cell receptor beta chain described here comes from a study of blood T cell repertoires in COVID-19. The V end was cut by 4 bases, the J end by 6 bases, with 11 bases between. The CDR3 has 13 amino acids. Germline lookup yields CDR1 SGDLS and CDR2 YYNGEE. Produced via immunoSEQ multiplex PCR; TCRdb's table is partial and in-frame only. The repertoire includes about 43,000 clones, about 85% of them detected once, and 9.6% sits in the top ten. The TCR originated in a woman of 80 years or more with active COVID-19. The chain uses TRBV9 and TRBJ2-1, with D possibly being TRBD2 (5 bases). Sequenced input: peripheral blood. The CDR3: CASSLGLPNEQFF. CDR3 nucleotide sequence: TGTGCCAGCAGCCTTGGACTCCCCAATGAGCAGTTCTTC.